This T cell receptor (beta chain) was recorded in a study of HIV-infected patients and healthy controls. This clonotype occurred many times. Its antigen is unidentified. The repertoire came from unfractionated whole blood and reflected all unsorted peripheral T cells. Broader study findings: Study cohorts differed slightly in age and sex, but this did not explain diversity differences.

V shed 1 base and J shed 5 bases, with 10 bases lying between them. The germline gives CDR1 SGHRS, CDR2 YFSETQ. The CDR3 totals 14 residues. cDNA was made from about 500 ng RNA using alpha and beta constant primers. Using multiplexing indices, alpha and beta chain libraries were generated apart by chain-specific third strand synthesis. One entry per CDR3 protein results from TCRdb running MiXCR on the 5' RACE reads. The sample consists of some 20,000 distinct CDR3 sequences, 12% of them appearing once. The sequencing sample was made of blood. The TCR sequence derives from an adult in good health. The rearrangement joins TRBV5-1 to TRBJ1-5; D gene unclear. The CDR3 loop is CASSLLSRHQPQHF. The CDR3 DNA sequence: TGCGCCAGCAGCTTGTTGAGTAGGCATCAGCCCCAGCATTTT.